The 22 T cell receptor beta chains below were found in one sample sequenced in a study of blood T cells in healthy people across ages. The second PCR ran about 7 to 12 cycles with a sample-barcoded 5' primer and J-beta primers. TCRdb re-called the 5' RACE reads with MiXCR, one entry per CDR3 protein. Among 850,000 to 1,000,000 distinct CDR3 sequences listed, roughly 52% were seen once. The sequenced sample was blood. These receptors came from a man aged 25-40 years in good health.

The chain uses TRBV12-3 or TRBV12-4 and TRBJ1-1; 8 bases are a match to TRBD1. The CDR3 totals 11 residues. Unmatched junction bases numbered 3, after V lost 5 bases and J lost 10 bases. The CDR3 region is CASSADRGAFF. The CDR3 coding sequence is TGTGCCAGCAGTGCAGACAGGGGAGCTTTCTTT.

The chain has TRBV6-1 and TRBJ2-1; 9 nucleotides line up with TRBD2. The CDR3 loop spans 16 amino acids. The V gene's germline CDR1 is MNHNS and CDR2 SASEGT. Trimming cost V 6 bases and J 5 bases; bases outside gene matches: 11. The CDR3 sequence: CASSPRLAVSHNEQFF. CDR3 nucleotides: TGTGCCAGCAGCCCAAGACTAGCGGTTTCCCACAATGAGCAGTTCTTC.

This clonotype was detected a few times. CDR3 sequence (DNA): TGTGCCAGCAGACCCTCCGGACAAAGGGCGAACATTCAGTACTTC. Protein product: CASRPSGQRANIQYF. This sequence joins TRBV12-3 or TRBV12-4 and TRBJ2-4; a weak D match, TRBD1 (5 bases). This CDR3 region has 15 residues. The V end was cut by 6 bases, the J end by 7 bases, with 19 bases between.

In its sample, this clonotype was seen many times. V usage is TRBV6-5 and J usage is TRBJ2-3, with TRBD1 as a possible D gene (5 bases). With 5 bases removed from V and 2 bases from J, the gap between germline ends came to 14 bases. Germline-derived CDR1 and CDR2 are MNHEY and SVGAGI. This CDR3 spans 15 amino acids. The CDR3 DNA sequence: TGTGCCAGCAGTCCCTCCGTAGGGGTCACAGATACGCAGTATTTT. Amino acid sequence: CASSPSVGVTDTQYF.

This clonotype turned up a few times. This chain joins TRBV5-1 and TRBJ1-5, with D hard to call. Trimming shortened V by 0 bases and J by 7 bases, and 11 bases separated the two germline ends. CDR1 SGHRS and CDR2 YFSETQ come from the germline V gene. The CDR3 is 14 amino acids. The CDR3 is CASSLEYGVQPQHF. The DNA for the CDR3 is TGCGCCAGCAGCTTGGAGTACGGAGTCCAGCCCCAGCATTTT.

This clonotype came up a few times. This CDR3 is CASSRRSGTYNEQFF. In DNA form, the CDR3 reads TGCGCCAGCAGCCGCAGGTCAGGTACCTACAATGAGCAGTTCTTC. The chain recombines TRBV4-3 with TRBJ2-1, with D uncertain. There are 15 residues in the CDR3. The V end was cut by 4 bases, the J end by 2 bases, with 12 bases between. From germline, CDR1 is LGHNA and CDR2 YSLEER.

The chain joins TRBV29-1 to TRBJ2-6; D call uncertain. V gave up 2 bases and J gave up 2 bases, with 13 bases separating them. From germline, CDR1 is SQVTM and CDR2 ANQGSEA. The CDR3 has 16 residues. CDR3 sequence reads: CSVESGRVTGANVLTF. CDR3 DNA: TGCAGCGTTGAAAGTGGACGGGTAACTGGGGCCAACGTCCTGACTTTC.

V is TRBV11-2 and J is TRBJ2-5; no definite D call. The CDR3 is 12 amino acids. V was trimmed by 3 bases and J by 3 bases, leaving 5 bases between them. The germline gives CDR1 SGHAT, CDR2 FQNNGV. CDR3 coding DNA: TGTGCCAGCAGCTTTATGGAAGAGACCCAGTACTTC. Translation: CASSFMEETQYF.

This clonotype was detected only a few times. V is TRBV12-3 or TRBV12-4 and J is TRBJ1-2; maybe TRBD1 (5 bases). With 6 bases removed from V and 7 bases from J, the gap between germline ends came to 18 bases. This CDR3 is 14 amino acids long. Here the CDR3 DNA reads TGTGCCAGCAGGGGGGACGTCAAAGGACGTGGCTACACCTTC. This encodes CASRGDVKGRGYTF.

The gene calls are TRBV12-3 or TRBV12-4 and TRBJ1-2, with a weak D call TRBD1 (6 bases). This CDR3 has 14 amino acids. Trimming pared 5 bases from V and 7 bases from J, leaving 17 bases between. The CDR3 DNA reads as TGTGCCAGCAGTCCGGGGGGCGTAGGTTCTGGCTACACCTTC. Translated: CASSPGGVGSGYTF.

The gene calls are TRBV5-6 and TRBJ2-6, with D uncertain. The germline CDR1 and CDR2 sequences are SGHDT and YYEEEE. This CDR3 has 16 residues. Trimming left V 2 bases short and J 0 bases short, with 9 bases between. The chain's CDR3 is CASSFGLPSGANVLTF. CDR3 nucleotide sequence: TGTGCCAGCAGCTTCGGATTGCCCTCTGGGGCCAACGTCCTGACTTTC.

This clonotype was detected a few times. The V gene is TRBV5-4, the J gene TRBJ1-2, with D tentatively TRBD1 (5 bases). The V and J ends lost 3 bases and 8 bases respectively, with 17 bases between them. This CDR3 has 14 residues. Per the germline V gene, CDR1 is SGHNT and CDR2 is YYREEE (reference sequence). CDR3 protein: CASSSLRGGLGYTF. The CDR3 DNA reads as TGTGCCAGCAGCTCCCTGCGGGGCGGATTGGGCTACACCTTC.

V is TRBV4-3 and J is TRBJ2-7; 9 bases map to TRBD1. This CDR3 is built from 17 residues. The V and J ends lost 3 bases and 2 bases, in that order; junction bases with no gene match: 11. Per germline, CDR1 LGHNA and CDR2 YSLEER. CDR3 DNA: TGCGCCAGCAGCCAGTGGGCCGGACAGGGGCGGCCCTACGAGCAGTACTTC. Translation: CASSQWAGQGRPYEQYF.

The J gene is TRBJ1-1, the V gene TRBV12-3 or TRBV12-4; D may be TRBD1 (5 bases). This CDR3 is built from 13 residues. The V and J ends lost 3 bases and 4 bases respectively, with 9 bases between them. In DNA form, the CDR3 reads TGTGCCAGCAGTTTGAAGGGGCGCACTGAAGCTTTCTTT. Translating gives CASSLKGRTEAFF.

The gene calls are TRBV7-2 and TRBJ2-5; unclear D gene. Trimming pared 1 base from V and 0 bases from J, leaving 9 bases between. Looked up from germline, CDR1 is SGHTA and CDR2 is FQGNSA. The CDR3 extends over 15 amino acids. CDR3 coding DNA: TGTGCCAGCAGCTTAGTCGACTTGAACCAAGAGACCCAGTACTTC. This sequence encodes CASSLVDLNQETQYF.

V and J are TRBV28 and TRBJ1-6, with D possibly TRBD1 on 5 matching bases. Germline V CDR1 and CDR2: MDHEN, SYDVKM. V was trimmed by 5 bases and J by 5 bases, leaving 13 bases between them. This CDR3 spans 15 amino acids. CDR3 amino acids: CASSPGLLDNSPLHF. Here the CDR3 DNA reads TGTGCCAGCAGTCCGGGGCTTCTCGATAATTCACCCCTCCACTTT. Full variable domain (remainder filled in from reference TRBV28 and TRBJ1-6): DVKVTQSSRYLVKRTGEKVFLECVQDMDHENMFWYRQDPGLGLRLIYFSYDVKMKEKGDIPEGYSVSREKKERFSLILESASTNQTSMYLCASSPGLLDNSPLHFGNGTRLTVT.

The V call is TRBV4-2, the J call TRBJ2-6; D remains unclear. Germline V gives CDR1 LGHNA, CDR2 YNFKEQ. CDR3 size: 17 residues. V shed 0 bases and J shed 0 bases, with 9 bases lying between them. Here the CDR3 reads CASSQEGGPSGANVLTF. As DNA, the CDR3 is TGTGCCAGCAGCCAAGAGGGTGGTCCCTCTGGGGCCAACGTCCTGACTTTC.

This clonotype was counted only a few times. The chain links TRBV5-1 to TRBJ1-5, with D possibly TRBD1 on 5 matching bases. The V gene lost 4 bases and the J gene lost 3 bases, with 14 bases spanning the gap. Germline V CDR1 and CDR2: SGHRS, YFSETQ. The CDR3 has 15 residues. CDR3 nucleotides: TGCGCCAGCAGCCAAGCCGGGACCACCAATCAGCCCCAGCATTTT. This sequence encodes CASSQAGTTNQPQHF.

The chain carries TRBV9 and TRBJ2-3; 9 bases fit TRBD2. Trimming at V came to 0 bases and at J to 4 bases, leaving 6 bases not matched to a gene. Germline CDR1 and CDR2: SGDLS and YYNGEE. The CDR3 runs 16 residues. The CDR3 nucleotides read TGTGCCAGCAGCGTAGCTGCGGGGGGGCCGGCAGATACGCAGTATTTT. The encoded protein is CASSVAAGGPADTQYF.

This clonotype was counted only a few times. A read error may account for a junction end that differs from germline. The chain joins TRBV7-2 to TRBJ2-1; D remains ambiguous. The CDR3 length is 15 residues. Per germline, CDR1 SGHTA and CDR2 FQGNSA. CDR3 loop: CAGSLRHESYNEQFF. DNA of the CDR3: TGTGCCGGCAGCCTCAGACATGAGTCCTACAATGAGCAGTTCTTC.

J is TRBJ1-5 and V is TRBV30, with a possible D match to TRBD1 (5 bases). CDR3 length: 15 residues. Germline V gene lookup returns CDR1 GTSNPN and CDR2 SVGIG (reference sequence). Trimming shortened V by 1 base and J by 3 bases, and 13 bases separated the two germline ends. This CDR3 reads CAWSGAGDLNQPQHF. The CDR3 nucleotides read TGTGCCTGGAGTGGGGCCGGGGACCTCAATCAGCCCCAGCATTTT.

The gene calls are TRBV2 and TRBJ2-7; D is possibly TRBD2 (5 bases). V dropped 1 base and J dropped 0 bases, with 10 bases sitting between them. CDR3 size: 15 residues. From germline, CDR1 is SNHLY and CDR2 FYNNEI. CDR3 sequence reads: CASSEDPGSSYEQYF. Written as DNA, the CDR3 is TGTGCCAGCAGTGAAGACCCGGGGAGCTCCTACGAGCAGTACTTC.